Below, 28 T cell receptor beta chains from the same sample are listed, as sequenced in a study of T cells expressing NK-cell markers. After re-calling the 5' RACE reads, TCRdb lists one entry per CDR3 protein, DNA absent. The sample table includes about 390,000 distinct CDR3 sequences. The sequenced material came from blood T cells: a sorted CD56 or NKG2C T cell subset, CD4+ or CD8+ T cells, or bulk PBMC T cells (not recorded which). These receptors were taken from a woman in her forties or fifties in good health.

CDR3 loop: CASRQRGLNTGELFF. The genes are TRBV12-3 or TRBV12-4 and TRBJ2-2; the TCRdb D gene call, TRBD1, has no DNA to confirm it. The CDR3 sequence is 15 residues long.

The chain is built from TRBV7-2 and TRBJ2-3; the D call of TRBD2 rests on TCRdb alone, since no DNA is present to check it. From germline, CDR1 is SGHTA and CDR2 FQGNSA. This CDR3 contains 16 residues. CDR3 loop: CASSPNRGRALDTQYF.

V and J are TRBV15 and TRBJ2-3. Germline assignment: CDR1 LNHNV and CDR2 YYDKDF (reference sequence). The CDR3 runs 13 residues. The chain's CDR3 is CATSRGRTDTQYF.

CDR3 residues: CASSSGLGREGTQYF. V gene TRBV3-1 combines with J gene TRBJ2-3; there is no DNA to check the TCRdb D call of TRBD2. The CDR3 sequence is 15 residues long. In germline, CDR1 is LGHDT, CDR2 YNNKEL (reference sequence).

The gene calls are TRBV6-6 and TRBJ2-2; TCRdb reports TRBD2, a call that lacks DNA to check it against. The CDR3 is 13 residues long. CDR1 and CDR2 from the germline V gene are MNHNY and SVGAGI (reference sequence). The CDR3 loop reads CASKRENTGELFF.

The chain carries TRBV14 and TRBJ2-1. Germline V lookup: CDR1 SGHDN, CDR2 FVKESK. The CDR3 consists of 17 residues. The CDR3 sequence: CASSQDRKLSSYNEQFF.

The CDR3: CAWSGGTLNTGELFF. V gene TRBV30 combines with J gene TRBJ2-2; there is no DNA to check the TCRdb D call of TRBD1. The CDR3 loop spans 15 amino acids. Per germline, CDR1 GTSNPN and CDR2 SVGIG (reference sequence).

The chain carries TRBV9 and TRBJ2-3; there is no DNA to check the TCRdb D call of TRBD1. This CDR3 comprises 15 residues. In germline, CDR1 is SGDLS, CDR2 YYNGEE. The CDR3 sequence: CASSGTGGHIDTQYF.

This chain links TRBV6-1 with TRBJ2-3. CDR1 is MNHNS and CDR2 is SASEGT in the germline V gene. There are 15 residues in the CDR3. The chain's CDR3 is CASSVSGNVVDTQYF.

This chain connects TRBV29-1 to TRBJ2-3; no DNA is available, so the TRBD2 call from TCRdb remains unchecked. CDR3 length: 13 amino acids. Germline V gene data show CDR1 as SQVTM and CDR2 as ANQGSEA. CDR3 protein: CSTVAGESDTQYF.

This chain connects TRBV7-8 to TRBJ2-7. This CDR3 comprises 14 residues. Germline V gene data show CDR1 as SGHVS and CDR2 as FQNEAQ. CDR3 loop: CASRGTPAAYEQYF.

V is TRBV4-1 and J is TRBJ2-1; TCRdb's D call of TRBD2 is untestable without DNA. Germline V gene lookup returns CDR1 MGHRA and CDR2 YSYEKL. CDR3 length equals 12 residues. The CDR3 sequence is CASGMARNEQFF.

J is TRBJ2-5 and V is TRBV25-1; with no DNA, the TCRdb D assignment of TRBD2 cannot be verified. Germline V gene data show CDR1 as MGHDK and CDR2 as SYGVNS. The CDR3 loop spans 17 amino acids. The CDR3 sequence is CASSHLSSAGGLETQYF.

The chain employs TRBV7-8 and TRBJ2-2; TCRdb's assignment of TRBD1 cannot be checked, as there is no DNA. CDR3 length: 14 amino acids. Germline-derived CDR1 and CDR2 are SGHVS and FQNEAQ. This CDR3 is CAVKGGRNTGELFF.

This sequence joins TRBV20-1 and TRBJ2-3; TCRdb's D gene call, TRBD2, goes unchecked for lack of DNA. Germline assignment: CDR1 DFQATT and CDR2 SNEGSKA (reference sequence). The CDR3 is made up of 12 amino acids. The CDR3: CSGWAGGSTQYF.

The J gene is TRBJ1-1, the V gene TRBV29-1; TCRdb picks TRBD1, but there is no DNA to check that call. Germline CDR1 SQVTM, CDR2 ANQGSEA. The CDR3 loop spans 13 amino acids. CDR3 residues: CSAQQGAVGEAFF. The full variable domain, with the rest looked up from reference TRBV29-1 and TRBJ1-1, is SAVISQKPSRDICQRGTSLTIQCQVDSQVTMMFWYRQQPGQSLTLIATANQGSEATYESGFVIDKFPISRPNLTFSTLTVSNMSPEDSSIYLCSAQQGAVGEAFFGQGTRLTVV.

CDR3 loop: CASSLGTSGRARRTGELFF. V usage is TRBV5-1 and J usage is TRBJ2-2; checking the TCRdb D call of TRBD2 is not possible without DNA. This CDR3 spans 19 amino acids. Germline V lookup: CDR1 SGHRS, CDR2 YFSETQ.

CDR3 loop: CASSPWRDTQYF. J is TRBJ2-3 and V is TRBV6-6; the TCRdb D gene call, TRBD2, has no DNA to confirm it. Germline V lookup: CDR1 MNHNY, CDR2 SVGAGI (reference sequence). CDR3 length: 12 amino acids.

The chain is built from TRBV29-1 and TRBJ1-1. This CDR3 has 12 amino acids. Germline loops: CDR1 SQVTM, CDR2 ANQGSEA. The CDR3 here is CSVGRANTEAFF.

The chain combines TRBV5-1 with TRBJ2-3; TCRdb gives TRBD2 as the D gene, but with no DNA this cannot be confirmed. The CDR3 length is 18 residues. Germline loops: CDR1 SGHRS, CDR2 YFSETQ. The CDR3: CASSLTSGRAVLTDTQYF.

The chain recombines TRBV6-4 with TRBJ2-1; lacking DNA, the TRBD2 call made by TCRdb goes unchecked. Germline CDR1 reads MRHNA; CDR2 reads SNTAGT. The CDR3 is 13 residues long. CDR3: CASSDSPSDEQFF.

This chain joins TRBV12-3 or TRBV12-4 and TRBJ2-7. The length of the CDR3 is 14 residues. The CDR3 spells CASSLSAGRYEQYF.

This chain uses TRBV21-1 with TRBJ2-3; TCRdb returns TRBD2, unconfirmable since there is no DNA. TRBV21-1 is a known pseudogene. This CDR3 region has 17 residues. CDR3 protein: CASRKRWEVLDTDTQYF.

This CDR3 is CASFRGTGELFF. The chain couples TRBV25-1 to TRBJ2-2. The germline gives CDR1 MGHDK, CDR2 SYGVNS. The CDR3 covers 12 residues.

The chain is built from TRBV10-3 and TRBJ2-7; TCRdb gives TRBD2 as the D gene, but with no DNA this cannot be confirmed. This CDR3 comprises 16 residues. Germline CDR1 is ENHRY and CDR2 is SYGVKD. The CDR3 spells CAISESGGSTSYEQYF.

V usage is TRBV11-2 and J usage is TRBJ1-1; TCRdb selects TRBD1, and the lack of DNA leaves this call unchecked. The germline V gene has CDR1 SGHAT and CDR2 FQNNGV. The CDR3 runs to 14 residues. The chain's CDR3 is CASRHPGQGAEAFF.

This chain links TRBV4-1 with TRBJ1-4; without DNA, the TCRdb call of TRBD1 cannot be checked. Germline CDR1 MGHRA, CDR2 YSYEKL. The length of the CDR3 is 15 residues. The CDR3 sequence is CASSQVGTVYEKLFF.

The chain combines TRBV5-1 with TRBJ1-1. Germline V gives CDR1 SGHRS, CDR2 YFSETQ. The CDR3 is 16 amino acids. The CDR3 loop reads CASSSSGTRANTEAFF.